Given below is one TCR beta chain in context. Clones were sequenced by immunoSEQ multiplex PCR, and TCRdb holds only the in-frame ones, with some missing. The sample includes about 120,000 clones, 90% of them seen just once. These data belong to a study of blood T cell repertoires in COVID-19. Deletions cut 0 bases from V and 3 bases from J, with 9 bases between. The germline V gene encodes CDR1 MNHEY and CDR2 SVGAGI. This CDR3 has 16 amino acids. The clonotype originates from a woman aged 55-69 years with COVID-19, enrolled during active disease. The sequencing input was peripheral blood. V usage is TRBV6-5 and J usage is TRBJ1-6; D not certain. CDR3 in DNA: TGTGCCAGCAGTTACTCTTTTCCGGGCTATAATTCACCCCTCCACTTT. It codes for CASSYSFPGYNSPLHF.